The rows below give T cell receptor beta chains drawn from one sample of a study of blood T cells in healthy people across ages. Each CDR3 protein gets one entry after TCRdb re-called the 5' RACE reads with MiXCR. The table shows 1.5 million to 1.9 million distinct CDR3 sequences, with around 40% occurring only once. The sequenced material came from blood. All receptors come from a woman in her late teens or twenties in good health. Each CDR3 is given with its conserved first and last residue. The D gene is left open where the match is weak. A clone size is listed for some rows: how often the clone was seen (once, few, many), or a class if it is expanded.

V gene	J gene	clone size	D gene	CDR3 length	CDR3 DNA	CDR3 protein
TRBV6-5	TRBJ1-1	-	TRBD1	16	TGTGCCAGCAGTCCAAGACAGGGGGTAACATACACTGAAGCTTTCTTT	CASSPRQGVTYTEAFF
TRBV20-1	TRBJ2-4	-	TRBD1	14	TGCAGTGCTATACAGGGGTACACCAAAAACATTCAGTACTTC	CSAIQGYTKNIQYF
TRBV15	TRBJ2-3	-	-	14	TGTGCCACCAGCAGAGAAAACGCGGCTGATACGCAGTATTTT	CATSRENAADTQYF
TRBV7-9	TRBJ2-7	-	-	16	TGTGCCAGCAGCCCACTAACAGGACCGAGCTCCTACGAGCAGTACTTC	CASSPLTGPSSYEQYF
TRBV4-3	TRBJ1-5	few	-	15	TGCGCCAGCAGCCTTTCCGTTAATAGCAATCAGCCCCAGCATTTT	CASSLSVNSNQPQHF
TRBV29-1	TRBJ2-5	few	-	12	TGCAGCGTCCAAAGGTACCAAGAGACCCAGTACTTC	CSVQRYQETQYF
TRBV12-3/TRBV12-4	TRBJ2-5	-	TRBD2	14	TGTGCCAGCAGTTTATGGACTAGCTCAGAGACCCAGTACTTC	CASSLWTSSETQYF
TRBV2	TRBJ2-3	once	-	15	TGTGCCAGCAGTGGGGGTTGGGTGAGCACAGATACGCAGTATTTT	CASSGGWVSTDTQYF
TRBV27	TRBJ2-1	few	-	13	TGTGCCAGCAGTTTAGCCTTGGGGCCTGAGCAGTTCTTC	CASSLALGPEQFF
TRBV29-1	TRBJ1-1	-	-	14	TGCAGCGTTGACGGACCGTTGTCGAACACTGAAGCTTTCTTT	CSVDGPLSNTEAFF
TRBV29-1	TRBJ1-2	-	-	12	TGCAGCGTTACCGGACAGAGGTTGGGCTACACCTTC	CSVTGQRLGYTF
TRBV6-2/TRBV6-3	TRBJ2-6	-	-	15	TGTGCCAGCAGGGCCGTTATGGCTGGGGCCAACGTCCTGACTTTC	CASRAVMAGANVLTF
TRBV4-2	TRBJ2-5	-	-	14	TGTGCCAGCAGCCCCCGGAGGGTCGGGGTTCCCCAGTACTTC	CASSPRRVGVPQYF
TRBV4-3	TRBJ2-3	once	TRBD2	16	TGCGCCAGCAGCCAAGTTGCGGGAGGTATCACAGATACGCAGTATTTT	CASSQVAGGITDTQYF
TRBV29-1	TRBJ1-5	few	TRBD1	14	TGCAGCTGCCGGGACAGGGGTATCTTGGGGCCCCAGCATTTT	CSCRDRGILGPQHF
TRBV2	TRBJ2-3	-	-	14	TGTGCCATGACTCGGGGGTTGGGCACAGATACGCAGTATTTT	CAMTRGLGTDTQYF
TRBV10-3	TRBJ1-1	-	-	13	TGTGCCATCAGTGACCGAGCCGGCACTGAAGCTTTCTTT	CAISDRAGTEAFF
TRBV28	TRBJ2-7	once	TRBD2	16	TGTGCCAGCAGTTCCCAAACTAGCGGAATCTCCTACGAGCAGTACTTC	CASSSQTSGISYEQYF
TRBV9	TRBJ1-1	few	-	13	TGTGCCAGCAGCGCCCCAGTGAACACTGAAGCTTTCTTT	CASSAPVNTEAFF
TRBV6-6	TRBJ1-2	few	TRBD1	14	TGTGCCAGCAGTCAAACAGGGGTATCCTATGGCTACACCTTC	CASSQTGVSYGYTF
TRBV3-1	TRBJ1-6	-	-	13	TGTGCCAGCAGCCAAAGGGGAGTCTATGCCCTCCACTTT	CASSQRGVYALHF
TRBV29-1	TRBJ1-2	few	-	13	TGCAGCGTTGCCCCGAGACAGGTTTATGGCTACACCTTC	CSVAPRQVYGYTF
TRBV14	TRBJ2-1	-	TRBD1	15	TGTGCCAGCAGACCGGGACAGGGCTTACCCAATGAGCAGTTCTTC	CASRPGQGLPNEQFF
TRBV27	TRBJ2-1	once	-	15	TGTGCCAGCAGTTTATCGGATCGTTTGGAGCATGAGCAGTTCTTC	CASSLSDRLEHEQFF
TRBV7-2	TRBJ1-2	-	-	14	TGTGCCAGCAGCTTACACCCGGTGAACTATGGCTACACCTTC	CASSLHPVNYGYTF
TRBV7-2	TRBJ2-1	-	TRBD2	17	TGTGCCAGCAGCTTATATACGGGGGGTGATCCCTACAATGAGCAGTTCTTC	CASSLYTGGDPYNEQFF
TRBV29-1	TRBJ2-1	few	TRBD1	14	TGCAGCGTCTCCCCGTCGACAGGGCCTAATGAGCAGTTCTTC	CSVSPSTGPNEQFF
TRBV5-1	TRBJ1-4	-	-	15	TGCGCCAGCAGCTTGGAGGACAGTAGCAATGAAAAACTGTTTTTT	CASSLEDSSNEKLFF
TRBV15	TRBJ2-7	-	-	12	TGTGCCACCAGCGGGACTTCCTACGAGCAGTACTTC	CATSGTSYEQYF
TRBV7-8	TRBJ1-5	-	-	15	TGTGCCAGCAGCTTAGCAGGGCAGGCCAATCAGCCCCAGCATTTT	CASSLAGQANQPQHF
TRBV12-3/TRBV12-4	TRBJ2-7	few	TRBD2	13	TGTGCCAGCGGGCTAGCGGTCAACTACGAGCAGTACTTC	CASGLAVNYEQYF
TRBV7-8	TRBJ2-5	-	-	15	TGTGCCAGCAGCTTAGTGACAGAGGATGAGGAGACCCAGTACTTC	CASSLVTEDEETQYF
TRBV20-1	TRBJ2-1	few	-	17	TGCAGTGCTAGTCCCGGAATAGTGGCGGGACTTGTGAATGAGCAGTTCTTC	CSASPGIVAGLVNEQFF
TRBV20-1	TRBJ1-2	few	TRBD1	16	TGCAGTGCTAGAGACCAACCGGGACAGGGCGTCTGGGGGTACACCTTC	CSARDQPGQGVWGYTF
TRBV4-2	TRBJ1-1	many	TRBD1	16	TGTGCCAGCAGCCTCACTCTTGGTACAGGGGACACTGAAGCTTTCTTT	CASSLTLGTGDTEAFF
TRBV19	TRBJ1-5	-	-	14	TGTGCCAGTATCAACAGCTATAGCAATCAGCCCCAGCATTTT	CASINSYSNQPQHF
TRBV20-1	TRBJ2-7	-	TRBD1	13	TGCAGTGCTTCCGGGACAGGGAGCTACGAGCAGTACTTC	CSASGTGSYEQYF
TRBV27	TRBJ2-1	many	TRBD2	15	TGCGCCAGCAGCTTGAGGCTAGCGGCTTACAATGAGCAGTTCTTC	CASSLRLAAYNEQFF
TRBV20-1	TRBJ2-7	-	-	15	TGCAGTGCTAGTTCAGGTGGGGGCAGGGCCTACGAGCAGTACTTC	CSASSGGGRAYEQYF
TRBV29-1	TRBJ2-4	-	-	14	TGCAGCGTCCTTCCGACAGGAGCCAAAAACATTCAGTACTTC	CSVLPTGAKNIQYF
TRBV6-5	TRBJ2-3	-	-	12	TGTGCCAGCAGTACGTCAGCGGATACGCAGTATTTT	CASSTSADTQYF
TRBV28	TRBJ2-3	-	TRBD2	15	TGTGCCAGCTCGCCCTCGCGGGAGACTATAGATACGCAGTATTTT	CASSPSRETIDTQYF
TRBV5-6	TRBJ2-7	-	-	17	TGTGCCAGCAGCTTAGGGCCATTCGCTTTTAGGTACAATGAGCAGTACTTC	CASSLGPFAFRYNEQYF
TRBV7-2	TRBJ1-5	-	-	19	TGTGCCAGCAGCTTACAATCCCCAATGCTCAGGGCTAGCAATCAGCCCCAGCATTTT	CASSLQSPMLRASNQPQHF
TRBV3-1	TRBJ2-3	-	-	15	TGTGCCAGCAGCCAGGGGCGGTCGTGGGGTGGTACGCGGTATTTT	CASSQGRSWGGTRYF